The 25 T cell receptor beta chains in this list originate from one sample, sequenced in a study of shared clonotypes between healthy human individuals. Only in-frame clones appear in the TCRdb table, and some are missing; sequencing was by immunoSEQ multiplex PCR. Of 2 million to 2.5 million clones in the sample, approximately 93% were seen once. Sequencing input: naive CD4+ T cells from PBMCs. Subset in this sample: CD45RA+ positively selected. These receptor sequences come from a man younger than 35 in good health. Some clones in this sample may be carry-over from other donors' samples.

The chain employs TRBV5-1 and TRBJ2-2; 7 bases match TRBD1. CDR1 is SGHRS and CDR2 is YFSETQ in the germline V gene. Trimming at V came to 2 bases and at J to 6 bases, leaving 4 bases not matched to a gene. The CDR3 length is 14 residues. The CDR3 here is CASSFEGAAGELFF. DNA of the CDR3: TGCGCCAGCAGCTTCGAGGGGGCGGCCGGGGAGCTGTTTTTT.

The CDR3 here is CASSVTHGDTDTQYF. CDR3 nucleotides: TGTGCCAGCAGCGTCACGCACGGGGACACAGATACGCAGTATTTT. This chain links TRBV9 with TRBJ2-3, with a possible D match to TRBD2 (5 bases). V was trimmed by 2 bases and J by 2 bases, leaving 12 bases between them. CDR3 length: 15 residues. Per the germline V gene, CDR1 is SGDLS and CDR2 is YYNGEE.

This chain uses TRBV18 with TRBJ1-1; tentative D call: TRBD1 (6 bases). The CDR3 consists of 14 residues. CDR1 KGHSH and CDR2 LQKENI come from the germline V gene. Trimming removed 3 bases from V and 5 bases from J, with 13 bases in between. CDR3 sequence (DNA): TGTGCCAGCTCACCGACCAACAGGGATACTGAAGCTTTCTTT. Its protein is CASSPTNRDTEAFF.

This clone appeared a single time. This chain links TRBV7-9 with TRBJ1-4, with TRBD1 matching 9 bases. Unmatched junction bases numbered 6, after V lost 3 bases and J lost 7 bases. Per the germline V gene, CDR1 is SEHNR and CDR2 is FQNEAQ (reference sequence). This CDR3 has 15 residues. The CDR3: CASSFTGGWGEKLFF. CDR3 sequence (DNA): TGTGCCAGCAGCTTCACAGGGGGCTGGGGTGAAAAACTGTTTTTT. The variable domain in full, with the rest retrieved from reference TRBV7-9 and TRBJ1-4, is DTGVSQNPRHKITKRGQNVTFRCDPISEHNRLYWYRQTLGQGPEFLTYFQNEAQLEKSRLLSDRFSAERPKGSFSTLEIQRTEQGDSAMYLCASSFTGGWGEKLFFGSGTQLSVL.

V is TRBV27 and J is TRBJ2-1; tentatively, D is TRBD2 (6 bases). Trimming removed 3 bases from V and 7 bases from J, with 10 bases in between. The CDR3 loop spans 13 amino acids. The germline gives CDR1 MNHEY, CDR2 SMNVEV (reference sequence). As DNA, the CDR3 is TGTGCCAGCAGTTTGGAAGGAGGGAATGAGCAGTTCTTC. Translated: CASSLEGGNEQFF.

This clone turned up a few times. This CDR3 is also generated by other DNA sequences in the sample. The chain couples TRBV7-9 to TRBJ1-1; the D gene is possibly TRBD1 (6 bases). The V end lost 5 bases, the J end lost 0 bases, and 10 bases lay between the germline ends. Germline V lookup: CDR1 SEHNR, CDR2 FQNEAQ (reference sequence). The CDR3 runs to 14 residues. CDR3 in amino acids: CASSPGQLNTEAFF. The CDR3 DNA reads as TGTGCCAGCAGCCCCGGACAGTTGAACACTGAAGCTTTCTTT.

The chain combines TRBV11-2 with TRBJ2-2, with 8 bases lining up with TRBD1. The CDR3 is made up of 19 amino acids. The V gene's germline CDR1 is SGHAT and CDR2 FQNNGV. V was pared by 4 bases and J by 5 bases, with 18 bases of the junction left unmatched. CDR3 in DNA: TGTGCCAGCAGCTCTACGCCGTCCAGGGGGCCGGTTTGGACCGGGGAGCTGTTTTTT. It translates to CASSSTPSRGPVWTGELFF. Variable domain in full (rest from reference TRBV11-2 and TRBJ2-2): EAGVAQSPRYKIIEKRQSVAFWCNPISGHATLYWYQQILGQGPKLLIQFQNNGVVDDSQLPKDRFSAERLKGVDSTLKIQPAKLEDSAVYLCASSSTPSRGPVWTGELFFGEGSRLTVL.

The chain recombines TRBV28 with TRBJ1-1; 11 bases line up with TRBD1. The V gene end was trimmed by 9 bases and the J gene end by 0 bases; junction bases not matched to a gene: 6. The CDR3 sequence is 15 residues long. Germline V gene data show CDR1 as MDHEN and CDR2 as SYDVKM. CDR3 loop: CASPGQGAMNTEAFF. The CDR3, as DNA: TGTGCCAGTCCTGGACAGGGGGCTATGAACACTGAAGCTTTCTTT.

V and J are TRBV27 and TRBJ1-2; 7 bases are a match to TRBD1. This CDR3 has 13 amino acids. J gave up 8 bases and V 5 bases, and 8 bases lay outside the gene matches. Germline V gene sequence: CDR1 MNHEY, CDR2 SMNVEV (reference sequence). CDR3 in DNA: TGTGCCAGCAGTAAGACAGGGACGGAAGGCTACACCTTC. It yields the protein CASSKTGTEGYTF.

This chain links TRBV7-9 with TRBJ2-3; perhaps TRBD1 as D (5 bases). Germline values: CDR1 SEHNR, CDR2 FQNEAQ (reference sequence). CDR3 size: 14 residues. Trimming took off 4 bases at V and 1 base at J, with 9 bases between the two ends. The CDR3 here is CASSSGHGTDTQYF. DNA of the CDR3: TGTGCCAGCAGCTCCGGACACGGCACAGATACGCAGTATTTT.

The chain joins TRBV28 to TRBJ2-7; D unclear. This CDR3 region has 15 residues. Per the germline V gene, CDR1 is MDHEN and CDR2 is SYDVKM. Between the trimmed V and J ends, which lost 7 bases and 2 bases, there was a span of 18 bases. The CDR3 DNA reads as TGTGCCAGCACCTTAAGGGTGGCAGCAGCCTACGAGCAGTACTTC. It specifies CASTLRVAAAYEQYF.

This clone was observed once. The chain recombines TRBV19 with TRBJ2-6; 7 nucleotides line up with TRBD2. The CDR3 is 18 residues long. V was clipped by 7 bases and J by 0 bases; unmatched bases: 12. CDR1 and CDR2 from the germline V gene are LNHDA and SQIVND (reference sequence). The CDR3 nucleotides read TGTGCCAGTACCTGGGGGGGACGGACCAGCTCTGGGGCCAACGTCCTGACTTTC. It translates to CASTWGGRTSSGANVLTF. Supplemented by reference TRBV19 and TRBJ2-6, the full variable domain reads DGGITQSPKYLFRKEGQNVTLSCEQNLNHDAMYWYRQDPGQGLRLIYYSQIVNDFQKGDIAEGYSVSREKKESFPLTVTSAQKNPTAFYLCASTWGGRTSSGANVLTFGAGSRLTVL.

The chain is built from TRBV27 and TRBJ2-1; no clear D gene. This CDR3 is 14 amino acids long. V shed 0 bases and J shed 8 bases, with 11 bases lying between them. Germline assignment: CDR1 MNHEY and CDR2 SMNVEV (reference sequence). The CDR3 is CASSLSVGSYEQFF. The CDR3 nucleotides are TGTGCCAGCAGTTTATCGGTGGGTTCCTATGAGCAGTTCTTC.

The chain joins TRBV9 to TRBJ1-2, with a possible D match to TRBD1 (6 bases). Trimming took 4 bases from V and 3 from J, leaving 10 bases between them. Germline CDR1 SGDLS, CDR2 YYNGEE. This CDR3 contains 13 residues. DNA for the CDR3: TGTGCCAGCAGCTCTCGGACAGACTATGGCTACACCTTC. Encoded protein: CASSSRTDYGYTF.

Written as DNA, the CDR3 is TGTGCCAGAAGCCCCGACACCGGGGAGCTGTTTTTT. It codes for CARSPDTGELFF. The V and J genes are TRBV7-5 and TRBJ2-2; whether TRBD2, the table's D call, matches the DNA was not checked. TRBV7-5 counts as a pseudogene. The CDR3 contains 12 residues.

This clone was detected once. This sample also contains other DNA sequences that code for the same CDR3. The rearrangement links TRBV28 to TRBJ2-7; 11 bases agree with TRBD2. Germline V lookup: CDR1 MDHEN, CDR2 SYDVKM. This CDR3 spans 14 amino acids. V lost 5 bases, J lost 4 bases, and 4 bases stayed unmatched. Here the CDR3 reads CASSRLAGSYEQYF. CDR3 DNA sequence: TGTGCCAGCAGTCGACTAGCGGGAAGTTACGAGCAGTACTTC. Based on the CDR3 plus reference TRBV28 and TRBJ2-7, the full variable domain is DVKVTQSSRYLVKRTGEKVFLECVQDMDHENMFWYRQDPGLGLRLIYFSYDVKMKEKGDIPEGYSVSREKKERFSLILESASTNQTSMYLCASSRLAGSYEQYFGPGTRLTVT.

The chain's CDR3 is CASSQGWGNNQPQHF. In DNA, the CDR3 is TGCGCCAGCAGCCAAGGGTGGGGGAACAATCAGCCCCAGCATTTT. V usage is TRBV4-1 and J usage is TRBJ1-5, with TRBD1 as a possible D gene (5 bases). CDR1 and CDR2 (germline): MGHRA, YSYEKL. The CDR3 runs 15 residues. Trimming took 1 base from V and 3 from J, leaving 10 bases between them.

V usage is TRBV29-1 and J usage is TRBJ1-4, with D hard to call. The V end lost 4 bases, the J end lost 5 bases, and 11 bases lay between the germline ends. This CDR3 is 13 amino acids long. Germline CDR1 reads SQVTM; CDR2 reads ANQGSEA. CDR3 bases: TGCAGCGTTGCCAGGCAGACAAATGAAAAACTGTTTTTT. Protein sequence: CSVARQTNEKLFF.

The chain carries TRBV7-3 and TRBJ2-5; 13 bases match TRBD2. The CDR3 has 16 amino acids. Germline V gives CDR1 SGHTA, CDR2 FQGTGA. V shed 5 bases and J 5 bases; nucleotides not matched to a gene: 8. The CDR3 DNA sequence: TGTGCCAGCAGCCTAGGACTAGCGGGAGTGAGGGAGACCCAGTACTTC. This encodes CASSLGLAGVRETQYF.

The V and J genes are TRBV27 and TRBJ2-1; 8 nucleotides align to TRBD2. V lost 3 bases and J lost 0; bases outside the gene matches: 4. The germline V gene has CDR1 MNHEY and CDR2 SMNVEV (reference sequence). The CDR3 extends over 16 amino acids. The CDR3 DNA sequence: TGTGCCAGCAGTTTGACTAGCGTAAGCTCCTACAATGAGCAGTTCTTC. Translating gives CASSLTSVSSYNEQFF.

This clone was seen once. The chain links TRBV5-5 to TRBJ1-5; D gene unclear. Germline V CDR1 and CDR2: SGHKS, YYEKEE (reference sequence). There are 13 residues in the CDR3. V gave up 0 bases and J gave up 0 bases, with 1 base separating them. For the CDR3, the DNA is TGTGCCAGCAGCTTGGTTAGCAATCAGCCCCAGCATTTT. It specifies CASSLVSNQPQHF.

The CDR3 sequence is CASRPGTVAYEQYF. CDR3 DNA sequence: TGTGCCAGCAGACCAGGAACTGTAGCCTACGAGCAGTACTTC. The chain has TRBV6-6 and TRBJ2-7, with D uncertain. V was shortened by 6 bases and J by 2 bases, with 14 bases between the two germline ends. Germline lookup yields CDR1 MNHNY and CDR2 SVGAGI (reference sequence). The CDR3 has 14 amino acids.

The chain has TRBV5-8 and TRBJ2-2, with 10 positions matching TRBD2. Germline-derived CDR1 and CDR2 are SGHTS and YDEGEE. V was clipped by 5 bases and J by 1 base; unmatched bases: 5. The CDR3 is made up of 16 amino acids. In DNA, the CDR3 is TGTGCCAGCAGTTTCGGACTAGCGGAGAACACCGGGGAGCTGTTTTTT. Amino acid sequence: CASSFGLAENTGELFF. The full variable domain, rest sourced from reference TRBV5-8 and TRBJ2-2, is EAGVTQSPTHLIKTRGQQATLRCSPISGHTSVYWYQQALGLGLQFLLWYDEGEERNRGNFPPRFSGRQFPNYSSELNVNALELEDSALYLCASSFGLAENTGELFFGEGSRLTVL.

This sequence joins TRBV7-2 and TRBJ2-5; the match to TRBD1 covers 8 bases. The J segment lost 4 bases and the V segment lost 5 bases, leaving 6 bases of the junction unmatched. Germline CDR1 and CDR2: SGHTA and FQGNSA. The CDR3 consists of 14 residues. The CDR3 DNA sequence: TGTGCCAGCAGCGGACGGACAGGGCGAGAGACCCAGTACTTC. Protein: CASSGRTGRETQYF.

The V gene is TRBV18, the J gene TRBJ1-1; 9 bases agree with TRBD1. The CDR3 contains 17 residues. CDR1 and CDR2 (germline): KGHSH, LQKENI. V gave up 4 bases and J gave up 7 bases; unmatched junction bases: 16. CDR3 sequence (DNA): TGTGCCAGCTCACTATACAGGGGGCAACTCAGGGCGGTTGAAGCTTTCTTT. As protein: CASSLYRGQLRAVEAFF.